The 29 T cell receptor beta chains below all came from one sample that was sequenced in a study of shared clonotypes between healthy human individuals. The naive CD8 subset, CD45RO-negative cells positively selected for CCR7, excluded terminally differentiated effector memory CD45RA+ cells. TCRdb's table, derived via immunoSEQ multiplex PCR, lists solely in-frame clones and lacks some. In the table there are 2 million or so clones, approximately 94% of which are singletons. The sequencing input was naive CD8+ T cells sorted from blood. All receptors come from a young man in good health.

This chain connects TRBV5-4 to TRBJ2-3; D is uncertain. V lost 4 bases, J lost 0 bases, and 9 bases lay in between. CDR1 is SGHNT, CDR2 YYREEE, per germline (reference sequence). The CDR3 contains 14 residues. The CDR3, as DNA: TGTGCCAGCAGCGGTGGGTTTAGCACAGATACGCAGTATTTT. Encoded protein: CASSGGFSTDTQYF.

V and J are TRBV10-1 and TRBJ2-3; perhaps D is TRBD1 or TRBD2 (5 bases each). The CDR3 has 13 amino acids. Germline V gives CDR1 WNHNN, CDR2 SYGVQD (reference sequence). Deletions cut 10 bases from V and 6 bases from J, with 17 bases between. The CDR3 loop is CATSGQPVDTQYF. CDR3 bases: TGCGCCACCTCGGGGCAGCCTGTGGATACGCAGTATTTT.

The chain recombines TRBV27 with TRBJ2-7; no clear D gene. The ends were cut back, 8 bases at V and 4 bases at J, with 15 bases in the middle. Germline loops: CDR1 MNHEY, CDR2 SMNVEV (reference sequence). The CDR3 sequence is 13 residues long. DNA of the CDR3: TGTGCCAGCCTGGACCTGCAGTTATACGAGCAGTACTTC. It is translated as CASLDLQLYEQYF.

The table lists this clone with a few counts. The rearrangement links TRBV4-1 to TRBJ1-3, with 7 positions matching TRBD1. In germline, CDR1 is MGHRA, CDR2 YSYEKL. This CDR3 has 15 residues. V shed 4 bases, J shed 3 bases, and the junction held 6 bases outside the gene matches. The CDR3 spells CASSRPTGIGNTIYF. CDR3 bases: TGCGCCAGCAGCCGCCCGACAGGGATTGGAAACACCATATATTTT.

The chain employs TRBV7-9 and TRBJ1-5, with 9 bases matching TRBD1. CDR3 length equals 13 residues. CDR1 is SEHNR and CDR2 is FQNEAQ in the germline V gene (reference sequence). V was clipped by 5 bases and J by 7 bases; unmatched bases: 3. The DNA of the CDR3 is TGTGCCAGCAGCGTGGGACAGGGCCAGCCCCAGCATTTT. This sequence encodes CASSVGQGQPQHF.

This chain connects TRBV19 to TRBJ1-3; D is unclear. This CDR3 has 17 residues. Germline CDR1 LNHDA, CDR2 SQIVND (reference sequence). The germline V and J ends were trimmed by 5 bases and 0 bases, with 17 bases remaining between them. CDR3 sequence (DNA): TGTGCCAGTAGTCCCAACCACCTCCGCGGCTCTGGAAACACCATATATTTT. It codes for CASSPNHLRGSGNTIYF.

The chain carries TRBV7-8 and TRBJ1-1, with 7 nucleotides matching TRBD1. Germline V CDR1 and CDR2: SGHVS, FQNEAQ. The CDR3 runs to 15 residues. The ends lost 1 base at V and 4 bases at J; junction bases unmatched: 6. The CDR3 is CASSLVEGAITEAFF. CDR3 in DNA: TGTGCCAGCAGCTTAGTGGAGGGGGCGATCACTGAAGCTTTCTTT.

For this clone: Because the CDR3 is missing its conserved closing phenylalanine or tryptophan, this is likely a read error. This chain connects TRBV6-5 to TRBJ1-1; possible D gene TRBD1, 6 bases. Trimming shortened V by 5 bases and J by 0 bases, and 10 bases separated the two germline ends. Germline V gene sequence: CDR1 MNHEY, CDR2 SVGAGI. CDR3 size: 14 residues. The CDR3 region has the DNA TGTGCCAGCAGTACAGGGACTTTGAACACTGAAGCTTTCCTT. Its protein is CASSTGTLNTEAFL.

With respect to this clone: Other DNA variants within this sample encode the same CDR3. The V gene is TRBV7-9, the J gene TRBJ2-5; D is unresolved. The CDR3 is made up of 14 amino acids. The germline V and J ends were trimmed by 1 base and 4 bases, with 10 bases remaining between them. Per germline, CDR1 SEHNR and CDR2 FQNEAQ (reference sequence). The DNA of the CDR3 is TGTGCCAGCAGCTTAGAAGGCGCGAGAGAGACCCAGTACTTC. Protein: CASSLEGARETQYF. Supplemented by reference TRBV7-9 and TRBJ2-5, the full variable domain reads DTGVSQNPRHKITKRGQNVTFRCDPISEHNRLYWYRQTLGQGPEFLTYFQNEAQLEKSRLLSDRFSAERPKGSFSTLEIQRTEQGDSAMYLCASSLEGARETQYFGPGTRLLVL.

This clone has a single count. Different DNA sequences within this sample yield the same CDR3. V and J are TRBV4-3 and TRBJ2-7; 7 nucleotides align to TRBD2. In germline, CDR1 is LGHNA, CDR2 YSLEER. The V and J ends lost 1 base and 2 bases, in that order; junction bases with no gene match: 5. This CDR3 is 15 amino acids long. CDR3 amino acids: CASSQVSSGTYEQYF. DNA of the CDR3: TGCGCCAGCAGCCAAGTTTCTAGCGGTACCTACGAGCAGTACTTC.

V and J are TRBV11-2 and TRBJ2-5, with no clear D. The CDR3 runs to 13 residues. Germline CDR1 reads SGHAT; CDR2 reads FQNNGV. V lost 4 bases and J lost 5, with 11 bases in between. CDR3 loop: CASSYLVEETQYF. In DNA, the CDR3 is TGTGCCAGCAGCTACCTCGTTGAGGAGACCCAGTACTTC.

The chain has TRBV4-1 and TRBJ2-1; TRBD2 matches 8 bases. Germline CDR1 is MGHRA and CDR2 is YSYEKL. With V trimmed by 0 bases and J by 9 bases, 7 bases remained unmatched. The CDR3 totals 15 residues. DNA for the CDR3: TGCGCCAGCAGCCAAGACCCGGGAGGGTCGTTTGAGCAGTTCTTC. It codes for CASSQDPGGSFEQFF.

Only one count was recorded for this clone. CDR3 in DNA: TGTGCCAGCAGCTTAGACTCCCGAGAGACCCAGTACTTC. Protein product: CASSLDSRETQYF. The rearrangement links TRBV7-2 to TRBJ2-5, with D unclear. V was cut by 1 base and J by 4 bases, with 7 bases left in between. Germline V lookup: CDR1 SGHTA, CDR2 FQGNSA. The CDR3 has 13 amino acids.

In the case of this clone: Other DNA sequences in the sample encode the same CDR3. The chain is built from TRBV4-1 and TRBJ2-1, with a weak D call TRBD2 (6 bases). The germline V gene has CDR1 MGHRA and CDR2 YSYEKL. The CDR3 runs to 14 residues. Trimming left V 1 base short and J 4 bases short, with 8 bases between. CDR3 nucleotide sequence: TGCGCCAGCAGCCAAGTCGGGACTTACAATGAGCAGTTCTTC. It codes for CASSQVGTYNEQFF.

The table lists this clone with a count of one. CDR3 loop: CASSQSGGSYEQYF. In nucleotides, the CDR3 is TGCGCCAGCAGCCAATCGGGGGGCTCCTACGAGCAGTACTTC. The V and J genes are TRBV4-3 and TRBJ2-7; 7 positions agree with TRBD2. The ends lost 2 bases at V and 0 bases at J; junction bases unmatched: 1. The CDR3 contains 14 residues. Germline assignment: CDR1 LGHNA and CDR2 YSLEER.

The CDR3, as DNA: TGTGCCAGCTCGCCATCCCTTAGCGGGAGGGCTGGAGATACGCAGTATTTT. As protein: CASSPSLSGRAGDTQYF. This chain uses TRBV18 with TRBJ2-3, with 11 bases that match TRBD2. With 6 bases clipped from V and 5 bases from J, the junction kept 13 bases outside the gene matches. In germline, CDR1 is KGHSH, CDR2 LQKENI. The CDR3 runs 17 residues. The whole variable domain, filled in from reference TRBV18 and TRBJ2-3, reads NAGVMQNPRHLVRRRGQEARLRCSPMKGHSHVYWYRQLPEEGLKFMVYLQKENIIDESGMPKERFSAEFPKEGPSILRIQQVVRGDSAAYFCASSPSLSGRAGDTQYFGPGTRLTVL.

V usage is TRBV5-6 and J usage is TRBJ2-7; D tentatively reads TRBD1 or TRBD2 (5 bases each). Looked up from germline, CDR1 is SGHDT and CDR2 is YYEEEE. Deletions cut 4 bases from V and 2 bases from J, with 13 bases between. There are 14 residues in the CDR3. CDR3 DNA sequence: TGTGCCAGCAGCCCTATCGGGGCGGCCTACGAGCAGTACTTC. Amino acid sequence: CASSPIGAAYEQYF.

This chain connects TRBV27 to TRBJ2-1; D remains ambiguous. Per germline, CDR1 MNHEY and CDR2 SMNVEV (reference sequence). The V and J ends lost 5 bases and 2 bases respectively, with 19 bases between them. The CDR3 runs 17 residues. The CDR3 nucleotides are TGTGCCAGCAGTCCCCAAAGTTTCGAAACCCCCTACAATGAGCAGTTCTTC. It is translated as CASSPQSFETPYNEQFF.

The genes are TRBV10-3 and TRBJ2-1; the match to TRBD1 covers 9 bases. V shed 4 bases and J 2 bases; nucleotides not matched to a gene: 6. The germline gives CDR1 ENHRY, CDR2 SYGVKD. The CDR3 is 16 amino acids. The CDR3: CAISGVDRGTYNEQFF. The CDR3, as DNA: TGTGCCATCAGTGGGGTGGACAGGGGTACCTACAATGAGCAGTTCTTC.

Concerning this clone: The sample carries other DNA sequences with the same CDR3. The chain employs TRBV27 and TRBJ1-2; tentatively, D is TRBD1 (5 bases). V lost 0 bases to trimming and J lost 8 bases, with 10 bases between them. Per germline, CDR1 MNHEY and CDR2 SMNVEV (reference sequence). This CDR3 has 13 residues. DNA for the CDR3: TGTGCCAGCAGTTTATCTGGTGGGGGAGGCTACACCTTC. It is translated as CASSLSGGGGYTF.

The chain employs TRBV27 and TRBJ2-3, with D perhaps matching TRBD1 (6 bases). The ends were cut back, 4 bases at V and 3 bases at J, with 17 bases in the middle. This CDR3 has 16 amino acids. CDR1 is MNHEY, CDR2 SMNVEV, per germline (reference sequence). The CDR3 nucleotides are TGTGCCAGCAGTTCTCATACGACAGGTTATACAGATACGCAGTATTTT. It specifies CASSSHTTGYTDTQYF.

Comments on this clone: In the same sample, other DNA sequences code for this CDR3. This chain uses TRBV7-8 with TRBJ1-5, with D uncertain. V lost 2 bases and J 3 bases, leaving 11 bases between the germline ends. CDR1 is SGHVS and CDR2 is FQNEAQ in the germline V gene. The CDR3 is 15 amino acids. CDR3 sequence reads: CASSLLSGDNQPQHF. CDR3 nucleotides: TGTGCCAGCAGCTTACTCTCGGGAGACAATCAGCCCCAGCATTTT.

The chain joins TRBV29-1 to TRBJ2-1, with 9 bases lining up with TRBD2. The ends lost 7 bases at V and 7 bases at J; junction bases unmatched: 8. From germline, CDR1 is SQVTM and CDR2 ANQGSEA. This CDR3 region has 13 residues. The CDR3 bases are TGCAGCGCCGGGGGGCTAGCGGGGAATGAGCAGTTCTTC. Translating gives CSAGGLAGNEQFF.

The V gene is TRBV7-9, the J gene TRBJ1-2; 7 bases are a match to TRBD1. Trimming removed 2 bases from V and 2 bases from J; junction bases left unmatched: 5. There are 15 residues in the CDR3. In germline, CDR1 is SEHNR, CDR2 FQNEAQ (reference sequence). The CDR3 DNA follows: TGTGCCAGCAGCTTACCTACGACAGGGAACTATGGCTACACCTTC. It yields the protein CASSLPTTGNYGYTF.

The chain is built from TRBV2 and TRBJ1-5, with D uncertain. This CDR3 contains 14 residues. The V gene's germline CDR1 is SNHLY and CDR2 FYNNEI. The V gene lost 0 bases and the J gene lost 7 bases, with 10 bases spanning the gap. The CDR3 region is CASSEAPSVQPQHF. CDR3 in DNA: TGTGCCAGCAGTGAAGCGCCTTCCGTCCAGCCCCAGCATTTT.

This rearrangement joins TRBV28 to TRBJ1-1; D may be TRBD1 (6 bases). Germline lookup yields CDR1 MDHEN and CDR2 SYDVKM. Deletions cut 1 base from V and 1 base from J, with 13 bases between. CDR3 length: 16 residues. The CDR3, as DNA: TGTGCCAGCAGTTTATTCGGACAGTACTGGAACACTGAAGCTTTCTTT. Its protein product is CASSLFGQYWNTEAFF.

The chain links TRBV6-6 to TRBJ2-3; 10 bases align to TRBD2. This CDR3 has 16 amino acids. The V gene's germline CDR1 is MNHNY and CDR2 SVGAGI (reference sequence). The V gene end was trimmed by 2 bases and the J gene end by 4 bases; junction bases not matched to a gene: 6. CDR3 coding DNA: TGTGCCAGCAGTTACGTCTCTAGCGGGAGTGCAGATACGCAGTATTTT. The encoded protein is CASSYVSSGSADTQYF.

The DNA for the CDR3 is TGTGCTAGTGGTTTTGGTTGGGGGCATGATAACACCGGGGAGCTGTTTTTT. This encodes CASGFGWGHDNTGELFF. This chain links TRBV12-5 with TRBJ2-2; a possible D gene is TRBD1 (6 bases). Germline values: CDR1 LGHNT, CDR2 FRNRAP. Between the trimmed V and J ends, which lost 3 bases and 2 bases, there was a span of 16 bases. The CDR3 runs 17 residues.

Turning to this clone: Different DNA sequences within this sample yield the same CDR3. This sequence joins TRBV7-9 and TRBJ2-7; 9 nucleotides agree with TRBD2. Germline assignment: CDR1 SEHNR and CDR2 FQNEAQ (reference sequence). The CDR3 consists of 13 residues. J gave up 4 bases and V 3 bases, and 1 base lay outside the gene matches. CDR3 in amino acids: CASSFSGSYEQYF. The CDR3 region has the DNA TGTGCCAGCAGCTTTAGCGGGAGTTACGAGCAGTACTTC.